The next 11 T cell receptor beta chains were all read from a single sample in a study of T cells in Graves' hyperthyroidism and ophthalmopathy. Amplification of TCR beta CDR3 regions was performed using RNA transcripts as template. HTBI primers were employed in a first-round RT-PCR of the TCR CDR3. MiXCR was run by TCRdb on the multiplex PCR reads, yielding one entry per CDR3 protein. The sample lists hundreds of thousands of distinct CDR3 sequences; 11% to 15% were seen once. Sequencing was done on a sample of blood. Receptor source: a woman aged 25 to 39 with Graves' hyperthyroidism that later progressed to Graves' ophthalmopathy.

The CDR3 region has the DNA TGTGCCAGCAGCGTAGACGCGGGAGGGGTGCAGTACTTC. Encoded protein: CASSVDAGGVQYF. The rearrangement joins TRBV9 to TRBJ2-7; 9 positions match TRBD2. Germline loops: CDR1 SGDLS, CDR2 YYNGEE. V lost 0 bases, J lost 9 bases, and 4 bases stayed unmatched. The CDR3 has 13 amino acids.

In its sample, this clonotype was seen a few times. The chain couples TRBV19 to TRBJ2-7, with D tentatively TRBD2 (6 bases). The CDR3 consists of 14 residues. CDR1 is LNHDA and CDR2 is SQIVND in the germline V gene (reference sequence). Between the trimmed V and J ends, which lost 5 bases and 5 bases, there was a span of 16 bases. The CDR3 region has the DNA TGTGCCAGTAGTCGGGAGCGTTCCGGCAACGAGCAGTACTTC. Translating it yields CASSRERSGNEQYF.

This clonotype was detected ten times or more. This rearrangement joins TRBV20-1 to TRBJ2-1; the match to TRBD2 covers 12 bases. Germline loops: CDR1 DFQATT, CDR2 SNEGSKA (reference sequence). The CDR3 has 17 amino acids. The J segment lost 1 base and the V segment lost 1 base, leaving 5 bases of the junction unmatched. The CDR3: CSARAGLAGRSYNEQFF. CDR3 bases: TGCAGTGCTAGAGCGGGACTAGCGGGCCGGTCCTACAATGAGCAGTTCTTC.

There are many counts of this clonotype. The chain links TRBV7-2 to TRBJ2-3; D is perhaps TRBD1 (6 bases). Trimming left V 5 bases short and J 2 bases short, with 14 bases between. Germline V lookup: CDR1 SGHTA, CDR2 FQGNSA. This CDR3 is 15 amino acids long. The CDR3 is CASSLPDRNTDTQYF. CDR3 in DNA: TGTGCCAGCAGCCTCCCCGACAGGAACACAGATACGCAGTATTTT. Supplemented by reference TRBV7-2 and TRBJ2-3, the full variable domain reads GAGVSQSPSNKVTEKGKDVELRCDPISGHTALYWYRQSLGQGLEFLIYFQGNSAPDKSGLPSDRFSAERTGGSVSTLTIQRTQQEDSAVYLCASSLPDRNTDTQYFGPGTRLTVL.

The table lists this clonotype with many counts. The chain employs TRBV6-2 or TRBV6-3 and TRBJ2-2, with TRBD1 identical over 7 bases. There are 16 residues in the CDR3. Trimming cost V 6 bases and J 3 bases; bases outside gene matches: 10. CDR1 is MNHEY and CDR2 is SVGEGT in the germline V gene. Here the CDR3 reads CASSFLTGSYTGELFF. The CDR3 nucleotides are TGTGCCAGCAGCTTCCTGACAGGGTCGTACACCGGGGAGCTGTTTTTT.

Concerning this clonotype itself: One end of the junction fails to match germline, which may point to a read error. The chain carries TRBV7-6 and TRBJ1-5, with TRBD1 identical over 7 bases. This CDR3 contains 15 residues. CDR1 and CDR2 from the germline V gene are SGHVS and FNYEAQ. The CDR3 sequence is CASSLEMGQNQPHHF. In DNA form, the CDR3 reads TGTGCCAGCAGCTTGGAAATGGGACAGAATCAGCCCCACCATTTT.

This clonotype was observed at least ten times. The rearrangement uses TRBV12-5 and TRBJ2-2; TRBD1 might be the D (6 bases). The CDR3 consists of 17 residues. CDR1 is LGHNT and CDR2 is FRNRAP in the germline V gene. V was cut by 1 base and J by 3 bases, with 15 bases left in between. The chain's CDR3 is CASGLAGFAGDTGELFF. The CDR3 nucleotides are TGTGCTAGTGGTTTGGCCGGATTTGCAGGGGACACCGGGGAGCTGTTTTTT.

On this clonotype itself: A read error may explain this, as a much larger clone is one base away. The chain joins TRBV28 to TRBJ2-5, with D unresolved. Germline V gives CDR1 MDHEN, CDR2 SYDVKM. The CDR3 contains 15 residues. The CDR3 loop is CASSSLWVQQEAQYF. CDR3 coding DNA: TGTGCCAGCAGTTCCCTTTGGGTACAACAAGAGGCCCAGTACTTC.

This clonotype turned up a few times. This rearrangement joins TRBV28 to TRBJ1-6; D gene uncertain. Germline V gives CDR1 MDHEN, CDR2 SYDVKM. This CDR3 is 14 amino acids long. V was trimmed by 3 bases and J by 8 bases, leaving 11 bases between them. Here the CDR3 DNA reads TGTGCCAGCAGTTTGCAACAGTACTATTCACCCCTCCACTTT. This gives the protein CASSLQQYYSPLHF.

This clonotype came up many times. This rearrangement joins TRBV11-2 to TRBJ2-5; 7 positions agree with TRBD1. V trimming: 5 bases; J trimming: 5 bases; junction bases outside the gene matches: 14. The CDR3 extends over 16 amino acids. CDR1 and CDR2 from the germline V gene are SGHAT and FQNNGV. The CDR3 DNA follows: TGTGCCAGCAGCCTATACCGACAGGGTGGATTGGAGACCCAGTACTTC. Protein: CASSLYRQGGLETQYF.

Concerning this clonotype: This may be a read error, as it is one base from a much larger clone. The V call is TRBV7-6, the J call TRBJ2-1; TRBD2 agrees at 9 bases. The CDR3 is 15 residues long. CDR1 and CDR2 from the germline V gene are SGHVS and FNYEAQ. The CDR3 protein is CANSISGSQYNEQFF. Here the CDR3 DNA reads TGTGCCAACAGCATTAGCGGGAGTCAATACAATGAGCAGTTCTTC. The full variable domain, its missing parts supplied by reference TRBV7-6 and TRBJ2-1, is GAGVSQSPRYKVTKRGQDVALRCDPISGHVSLYWYRQALGQGPEFLTYFNYEAQQDKSGLPNDRFSAERPEGSISTLTIQRTEQRDSAMYRCANSISGSQYNEQFFGPGTRLTVL.